This is a list of T cell receptor beta chains from one sample in a study of blood T cell repertoires in COVID-19. The repertoire was sequenced with immunoSEQ multiplex PCR; TCRdb's copy has only in-frame clones and lacks some. The profile shows roughly 180,000 clones, approximately 89% of them singletons. The sequenced material came from peripheral blood. These receptors originate from a woman in her 30s with acute or convalescent COVID-19. Each CDR3 is given with its conserved first and last residue. A D gene is named only where the DNA matches it firmly. Expanded clones are given a class, and other clones once, few, many or no size at all.

V gene: TRBV6-5; D gene: TRBD2; J gene: TRBJ2-1; clone size: few; CDR3 DNA: TGTGCCAGCAGGGGACTAGCGGGAACTGAGCAGTTCTTC; CDR3 protein: CASRGLAGTEQFF
V gene: TRBV19; D gene: .; J gene: TRBJ2-1; clone size: .; CDR3 DNA: TGTGCCAGTAGTACCTACCGAGGGACTTTTGAGCAGTTCTTC; CDR3 protein: CASSTYRGTFEQFF
V gene: TRBV5-6; D gene: .; J gene: TRBJ1-6; clone size: .; CDR3 DNA: TGTGCCAGCAGCTTGCGGGGTATCAATTCACCCCTCCACTTT; CDR3 protein: CASSLRGINSPLHF
V gene: TRBV2; D gene: .; J gene: TRBJ2-7; clone size: .; CDR3 DNA: TGTGCCAGCAGTGGACAGGCCTACGAGCAGTACTTC; CDR3 protein: CASSGQAYEQYF
V gene: TRBV28; D gene: .; J gene: TRBJ1-1; clone size: .; CDR3 DNA: TGTGCCAGCAGCCAGTCAAACACTGAAGCTTTCTTT; CDR3 protein: CASSQSNTEAFF
V gene: TRBV5-1; D gene: TRBD1; J gene: TRBJ1-2; clone size: .; CDR3 DNA: TGCGCCAGCAGCTTGGGATCGACAGGGATCCTTGGTAGTGGCTACACCTTC; CDR3 protein: CASSLGSTGILGSGYTF
V gene: TRBV3-1/TRBV3-2; D gene: .; J gene: TRBJ2-7; clone size: .; CDR3 DNA: TGTGCCAGCAGCCCCAGTCGAATGGGACTCATCAGCTACGAGCAGTACTTC; CDR3 protein: CASSPSRMGLISYEQYF
V gene: TRBV28; D gene: .; J gene: TRBJ1-3; clone size: few; CDR3 DNA: TGTGCCAGCAGTTCCTCCAGGTCTGGAAACACCATATATTTT; CDR3 protein: CASSSSRSGNTIYF
V gene: TRBV10-3; D gene: .; J gene: TRBJ2-7; clone size: .; CDR3 DNA: TGTGCCATCAGTGAGTTCAGCCCGGCGGGCTTCGAGCAGTACTTC; CDR3 protein: CAISEFSPAGFEQYF
V gene: TRBV20-1; D gene: .; J gene: TRBJ2-1; clone size: .; CDR3 DNA: TGCAGTGCTAGCCCCCTCAATGAGCAGTTCTTC; CDR3 protein: CSASPLNEQFF
V gene: TRBV2; D gene: .; J gene: TRBJ2-6; clone size: once; CDR3 DNA: TGTGCCAGCGCCAGCTCTGGGGCCAACGTCCTGACTTTC; CDR3 protein: CASASSGANVLTF
V gene: TRBV6-5; D gene: TRBD2; J gene: TRBJ2-7; clone size: .; CDR3 DNA: TGTGCCAGCAGTTACGGTCTAGCGGTCTCCTACGAGCAGTACTTC; CDR3 protein: CASSYGLAVSYEQYF
V gene: TRBV5-5; D gene: .; J gene: TRBJ2-5; clone size: .; CDR3 DNA: TGTGCCAGCAGCTTCACTGGAGAGACCCAGTACTTC; CDR3 protein: CASSFTGETQYF
V gene: TRBV5-1; D gene: .; J gene: TRBJ2-7; clone size: .; CDR3 DNA: TGCGCCAGCAGCGGAACTGTGTCCGGAACTAGTATGTACGGGCAGTACTTC; CDR3 protein: CASSGTVSGTSMYGQYF
V gene: TRBV5-5; D gene: .; J gene: TRBJ2-6; clone size: once; CDR3 DNA: TGTGCCAGCAGCCCCCCCGGGTACTCTGGGGCCAACGTCCTGACTTTC; CDR3 protein: CASSPPGYSGANVLTF
V gene: TRBV11-3; D gene: .; J gene: TRBJ2-2; clone size: .; CDR3 DNA: TGTGCCAGCAAGAGGGTTAGCGAATCCGGGGAGCTGTTTTTT; CDR3 protein: CASKRVSESGELFF
V gene: TRBV11-3; D gene: .; J gene: TRBJ2-2; clone size: once; CDR3 DNA: TGTGCCAGCAGCCGTGCCGGGGAGCTGTTTTTT; CDR3 protein: CASSRAGELFF
V gene: TRBV7-9; D gene: TRBD1; J gene: TRBJ2-6; clone size: .; CDR3 DNA: TGTGCCAGCAGCTTACGCGGGACAGGGGGGCCTGGGGCCAACGTCCTGACTTTC; CDR3 protein: CASSLRGTGGPGANVLTF
V gene: TRBV7-9; D gene: .; J gene: TRBJ1-2; clone size: .; CDR3 DNA: TGTGCCAGCAGCTTATTGCCCGAGGGCTACACCTTC; CDR3 protein: CASSLLPEGYTF
V gene: TRBV6-5; D gene: .; J gene: TRBJ1-4; clone size: .; CDR3 DNA: TGTGCCAGCATACTGGGCAGTTCAAGTAATGAAAAACTGTTTTTT; CDR3 protein: CASILGSSSNEKLFF
V gene: TRBV27; D gene: .; J gene: TRBJ1-5; clone size: .; CDR3 DNA: TGTGCCAGCAGTTTAGACACCGGACAGCCCCAGCATTTT; CDR3 protein: CASSLDTGQPQHF
V gene: TRBV7-9; D gene: TRBD2; J gene: TRBJ2-7; clone size: .; CDR3 DNA: TGTGCCAGCAGCTTAGTCCCCGTAGCGGGAGTAACCTACGAGCAGTACTTC; CDR3 protein: CASSLVPVAGVTYEQYF
V gene: TRBV29-1; D gene: .; J gene: TRBJ1-2; clone size: .; CDR3 DNA: TGCAGCGTTCTCAGGGGTGGCGGCTACACCTTC; CDR3 protein: CSVLRGGGYTF
V gene: TRBV11-3; D gene: .; J gene: TRBJ2-7; clone size: .; CDR3 DNA: TGTGCCAGCAGCTTAGGGCGGCCCGAGCAGTACTTC; CDR3 protein: CASSLGRPEQYF
V gene: TRBV19; D gene: .; J gene: TRBJ2-2; clone size: once; CDR3 DNA: TGTGCCAGTAGTAGGCGGAGCGGAGGGGAGCTGTTTTTT; CDR3 protein: CASSRRSGGELFF
V gene: TRBV29-1; D gene: TRBD2; J gene: TRBJ2-5; clone size: .; CDR3 DNA: TGCAGCGTCCCGGGACTAGAGATGGAGACCCAGTACTTC; CDR3 protein: CSVPGLEMETQYF
V gene: TRBV28; D gene: .; J gene: TRBJ1-4; clone size: .; CDR3 DNA: TGTGCCAGCAGCCTCTGGGGGCGGTCCTCGAATGAAAAACTGTTTTTT; CDR3 protein: CASSLWGRSSNEKLFF
V gene: TRBV6-5; D gene: .; J gene: TRBJ1-1; clone size: .; CDR3 DNA: TGTGCCAGCACCAATACCAGGTTCGTTGGGGCTTTCTTT; CDR3 protein: CASTNTRFVGAFF
V gene: TRBV28; D gene: .; J gene: TRBJ2-3; clone size: .; CDR3 DNA: TGTGCCAGCAGTTCGGTTACTAGCACAGATACGCAGTATTTT; CDR3 protein: CASSSVTSTDTQYF
V gene: TRBV11-2; D gene: .; J gene: TRBJ2-3; clone size: .; CDR3 DNA: TGTGCCAGCAGCTTCGTCGCAGATACGCAGTATTTT; CDR3 protein: CASSFVADTQYF
V gene: TRBV11-2; D gene: .; J gene: TRBJ1-1; clone size: .; CDR3 DNA: TGTGCCAGCAGCTTAGATCCCAACGGTGAAGCTTTCTTT; CDR3 protein: CASSLDPNGEAFF
V gene: TRBV2; D gene: TRBD1; J gene: TRBJ2-2; clone size: .; CDR3 DNA: TGTGCCAGCAGTAGACAGGGAGAGACCGGGGAGCTGTTTTTT; CDR3 protein: CASSRQGETGELFF